These T cell receptor beta chains were read from a single sample in a study of metastatic and nonmetastatic thyroid tumors. TCRdb re-analyzed the PCR reads through MiXCR. The sample holds some 25,000 clones, roughly 20% seen once. The specimen sequenced was blood. These receptors were taken from a male donor with papillary thyroid cancer or a benign thyroid nodule (not recorded which). Some clones in this sample may be carry-over from other donors' samples. Each CDR3 is given with its conserved first and last residue. D genes are given only for firm matches. Only part of the rows carry a size: once, few, many, or a class if the clone is expanded.

abundance: medium-sized; j_gene: TRBJ1-1; d_gene: NA; v_gene: TRBV28; CDR3nt: TGTGCCAGCAGTTCCCGAGGACCCTCTCGGGAGGCTTTCTTT; CDR3aa: CASSSRGPSREAFF
abundance: many; j_gene: TRBJ2-2; d_gene: TRBD2; v_gene: TRBV2; CDR3nt: TGTGCCAGCTCAGGCGGGATAGAGCGGGAGTTGACCGGGGAGCTGTTTTTT; CDR3aa: CASSGGIERELTGELFF
abundance: medium-sized; j_gene: TRBJ2-7; d_gene: TRBD2; v_gene: TRBV6-1; CDR3nt: TGTGCCAGCACCCCTTCGGGAGGGGATGAGTACTTC; CDR3aa: CASTPSGGDEYF
abundance: many; j_gene: TRBJ1-5; d_gene: NA; v_gene: TRBV12-3/TRBV12-4; CDR3nt: TGTGCCAGCAGTTTATTGGAGGCCCAGCCCCAGCATTTT; CDR3aa: CASSLLEAQPQHF
abundance: NA; j_gene: TRBJ1-1; d_gene: NA; v_gene: TRBV2; CDR3nt: TGTGCCAGCAGCCAGGGGCCTGAAGCTTTCTTT; CDR3aa: CASSQGPEAFF
abundance: few; j_gene: TRBJ2-1; d_gene: TRBD2; v_gene: TRBV15; CDR3nt: TGTGCCACCAGCGTAGCCACTAGCGGGAGTTACAATGAGCAGTTCTTC; CDR3aa: CATSVATSGSYNEQFF
abundance: many; j_gene: TRBJ2-7; d_gene: TRBD1; v_gene: TRBV20-1; CDR3nt: TGCAGTGCTAGGGGACAGGGGGTGTTCTACGAGCAGTACTTC; CDR3aa: CSARGQGVFYEQYF
abundance: many; j_gene: TRBJ2-7; d_gene: TRBD1; v_gene: TRBV3-1; CDR3nt: TGTGCCAGCAGCCACGCCGACAGGGGAGAGCAGTACTTC; CDR3aa: CASSHADRGEQYF
abundance: many; j_gene: TRBJ1-6; d_gene: TRBD1; v_gene: TRBV20-1; CDR3nt: TGCAGTGCTAGGGACCGGGACAGCGGGGTTTATAATTCACCCCTCCACTTT; CDR3aa: CSARDRDSGVYNSPLHF
abundance: many; j_gene: TRBJ1-4; d_gene: TRBD1; v_gene: TRBV18; CDR3nt: TGTGCCAGCCCCGTGCGTTATCGGGGACAGAGGCGAGAAAAACTGTTTTTT; CDR3aa: CASPVRYRGQRREKLFF
abundance: NA; j_gene: TRBJ2-2; d_gene: NA; v_gene: TRBV30; CDR3nt: TGTGCCTGGGTGACGTTCAACGGCGGGGAGCTTTTTTTT; CDR3aa: CAWVTFNGGELFF
abundance: NA; j_gene: TRBJ2-7; d_gene: TRBD2; v_gene: TRBV7-8; CDR3nt: TGTGCCAGCAGCCAAGCGGGGGAGCAGTACTTC; CDR3aa: CASSQAGEQYF
abundance: once; j_gene: TRBJ2-7; d_gene: NA; v_gene: TRBV19; CDR3nt: TGTGCCAGTATTACAGCTCGAGTGGGGAAGCCGAAGAATCCAGACTTC; CDR3aa: CASITARVGKPKNPDF
abundance: many; j_gene: TRBJ2-7; d_gene: NA; v_gene: TRBV20-1; CDR3nt: TGCAGTGCTAGAGATGCGCGGGGCTCCTACGAGCAGTACTTC; CDR3aa: CSARDARGSYEQYF
abundance: many; j_gene: TRBJ2-1; d_gene: TRBD2; v_gene: TRBV4-2; CDR3nt: TGTGCCAGCAGCCAAGATAGGCGGGGGGCGAATGAGCAGTTCTTC; CDR3aa: CASSQDRRGANEQFF
abundance: medium-sized; j_gene: TRBJ2-6; d_gene: TRBD1; v_gene: TRBV28; CDR3nt: TGTGCCAGCACCTACCACGGACAGGGAGTAGCGCGTGGGGCCAACGTCCTGACTTTC; CDR3aa: CASTYHGQGVARGANVLTF
abundance: many; j_gene: TRBJ2-1; d_gene: NA; v_gene: TRBV7-3; CDR3nt: TGTGCCAGCAGCTTAACTAGCGCGGAGGGGGATGAGCAGTTCTTC; CDR3aa: CASSLTSAEGDEQFF
abundance: few; j_gene: TRBJ1-1; d_gene: NA; v_gene: TRBV6-1; CDR3nt: TGTGCCAGCAGTGACACCCCCCGACCCTTGAACACTGAAGCTTTCTTT; CDR3aa: CASSDTPRPLNTEAFF
abundance: medium-sized; j_gene: TRBJ2-1; d_gene: TRBD2; v_gene: TRBV20-1; CDR3nt: TGCAGTGGGAGGACTAGCGGAAACGTCTACAATGAGCAGTTCTTC; CDR3aa: CSGRTSGNVYNEQFF
abundance: many; j_gene: TRBJ2-7; d_gene: NA; v_gene: TRBV5-1; CDR3nt: TGCGCCAGCTCCTACGGGAGAAGAAAGGACGAGCAGTACTTC; CDR3aa: CASSYGRRKDEQYF
abundance: NA; j_gene: TRBJ2-7; d_gene: NA; v_gene: TRBV11-2; CDR3nt: TGTGCCAGCAGCTTAGCAGGTCCGGACTTCTACGAGCAGTACTTC; CDR3aa: CASSLAGPDFYEQYF
abundance: few; j_gene: TRBJ2-5; d_gene: TRBD1; v_gene: TRBV19; CDR3nt: TGTGCCAGTAGCCCCGGGACAGGGGGCGAGACCCAGTACTTC; CDR3aa: CASSPGTGGETQYF
abundance: many; j_gene: TRBJ2-7; d_gene: TRBD1; v_gene: TRBV7-9; CDR3nt: TGTGCCAGCAGGACCGGGACAGGGGGAGTCGGGCAGTACTTC; CDR3aa: CASRTGTGGVGQYF